The 6 T cell receptor beta chains reported below all come from one sample, sequenced in a study of blood T cell repertoires in COVID-19. Clones were sequenced by immunoSEQ multiplex PCR, and TCRdb holds only the in-frame ones, with some missing. This sample has fewer than 200,000 clones, with less than 90% found just once. Material for sequencing was PBMCs or T cells enriched from blood (not recorded which). Receptors originate from a woman between 45 and 65 years old who had recovered from COVID-19.

In this sample, this clone turned up once. Here the CDR3 DNA reads TGTGCCAGCAGCTCCCGACAGGGGAGCAATTCACCCCTCCACTTT. Its protein is CASSSRQGSNSPLHF. The V call is TRBV3-1 (or the pseudogene TRBV3-2), the J call TRBJ1-6; 8 bases align to TRBD1. The trim removed 5 bases at V and 7 bases at J, leaving 7 bases unmatched. Germline V CDR1 and CDR2: LGHDT, YNNKEL (reference sequence). CDR3 size: 15 residues.

The chain links TRBV6-2 or TRBV6-3 to TRBJ1-2; 9 bases align to TRBD1. Germline CDR1 and CDR2: MNHEY and SVGEGT. The V gene end was trimmed by 0 bases and the J gene end by 4 bases; junction bases not matched to a gene: 9. The CDR3 has 17 residues. The DNA of the CDR3 is TGTGCCAGCAGTTACTCGATAACCGGGACAGGGCCCTATGGCTACACCTTC. As protein: CASSYSITGTGPYGYTF.

This chain links TRBV11-3 with TRBJ1-1; D is possibly TRBD1 (5 bases). The CDR3 covers 15 residues. In germline, CDR1 is SGHNT, CDR2 YENEEA. The V gene lost 5 bases and the J gene lost 3 bases, with 16 bases spanning the gap. This CDR3 reads CASSPRGTAHTEAFF. The CDR3 DNA is TGTGCCAGCAGCCCAAGGGGCACAGCCCACACTGAAGCTTTCTTT.

This chain's CDR3 is CIEGGYQPQHF. The CDR3 DNA reads TGCATCGAGGGGGGGTACCAGCCCCAGCATTTT. The chain recombines TRBV20-1 with TRBJ1-5; perhaps TRBD1 as D (6 bases). Looked up from germline, CDR1 is DFQATT and CDR2 is SNEGSKA (reference sequence). The CDR3 is 11 amino acids.

This chain joins TRBV9 and TRBJ1-6, with D unresolved. From germline, CDR1 is SGDLS and CDR2 YYNGEE. V gave up 2 bases and J gave up 13 bases, with 13 bases separating them. This CDR3 comprises 13 residues. The CDR3, as DNA: TGTGCCAGCAGCGTGGACCTCGGCGGGCCCCTCCACTTT. Its protein product is CASSVDLGGPLHF.

The chain links TRBV5-1 to TRBJ2-1; 8 nucleotides align to TRBD1. Germline values: CDR1 SGHRS, CDR2 YFSETQ. The CDR3 runs 12 residues. The J segment lost 9 bases and the V segment lost 6 bases, leaving 5 bases of the junction unmatched. The CDR3 bases are TGCGCCAGCACAGGGGGCTGGAGTGAGCAGTTCTTC. Amino acid sequence: CASTGGWSEQFF.